These T cell receptor beta chains were read from a single sample in a study of T cell repertoires in cytomegalovirus infection. TCRdb ran MiXCR on the reads and lists one entry per CDR3 protein. The table records 300,000 to 400,000 distinct CDR3 sequences, about 25% of them present only once. Their target antigens are unknown. Sequencing was performed on cultured PBMCs, taken from culture after CMV antigen stimulation. The source is a human donor in good health (CMV status not recorded). Some clones in this sample may be carry-over from other donors' samples. Both conserved end residues are part of each CDR3. Fields, in order: D gene, clone size, J gene, V gene, CDR3 DNA, CDR3 protein. D genes are given only for firm matches. A clone size is listed for some rows: how often the clone was seen (once, few, many), or a class if it is expanded.

. . TRBJ2-3 TRBV12-3/TRBV12-4 TGTGCCAGCAGTTTGTGGCAGGGGTATACAGATACGCAGTATTTT CASSLWQGYTDTQYF
TRBD1 few TRBJ1-5 TRBV12-3/TRBV12-4 TGTGCCAGCAGTTTCAGGACAGGCAGTCAGCCCCAGCATTTT CASSFRTGSQPQHF
. once TRBJ2-2 TRBV4-3 TGCGCCAGCAGCCAAGATCTGGGCAACCAGATAAACACCGGGGAGCTGTTTTTT CASSQDLGNQINTGELFF
. . TRBJ2-3 TRBV5-6 TGTGCCAGCAGCTTGGTTGATAGCACAGATACGCAGTATTTT CASSLVDSTDTQYF
. . TRBJ2-3 TRBV20-1 TGCAGTGCTAGAGATTCCAGCGGGAGCACAGATACGCAGTATTTT CSARDSSGSTDTQYF
. . TRBJ2-3 TRBV2 TGTGCCAGCAGGAGGGTGGAATACACAGATACGCAGTATTTT CASRRVEYTDTQYF
TRBD1 . TRBJ1-6 TRBV7-3 TGTGCCAGCAGCTCCGGACAGGGGAGCTCACCCCTCCACTTT CASSSGQGSSPLHF
. once TRBJ2-1 TRBV7-2 TGTGCCAGCAGCTTTGGGCCAGGGGCTGGGAATGAGCAGTTCTTC CASSFGPGAGNEQFF
TRBD1 few TRBJ1-2 TRBV5-4 TGTGCCAGCAGCTCTGGCGGACAGGGCTATGGCTACACCTTC CASSSGGQGYGYTF
. few TRBJ2-7 TRBV27 TGTGCCAGCATAAACCAGGGGCTCGAGCAGTACTTC CASINQGLEQYF
TRBD2 . TRBJ2-1 TRBV3-1 TGTGCCAGCAGCCAAGAGCTAGCGGGAGTTCATGAGCAGTTCTTC CASSQELAGVHEQFF
. few TRBJ2-1 TRBV12-3/TRBV12-4 TGTGCCAGCAGGGCGGGACTCTACAATGAGCAGTTCTTC CASRAGLYNEQFF
TRBD1 . TRBJ1-1 TRBV4-3 TGCGCCAGCAGCCAGGGACAGCTTCGTTTGAGCACTGAAGCTTTCTTT CASSQGQLRLSTEAFF
TRBD1 many TRBJ1-4 TRBV19 TGTGCCAGTAGCGGAATCACAGGGGGCGTTGAAAAACTGTTTTTT CASSGITGGVEKLFF
. few TRBJ2-6 TRBV29-1 TGCAGCGTACGGGGAGCTGGGGCCAACGTCCTGACTTTC CSVRGAGANVLTF
. . TRBJ1-3 TRBV7-2 TGTGCCAGCGGTCTTGGGTCTGGAAACACCATATATTTT CASGLGSGNTIYF
. many TRBJ1-1 TRBV7-2 TGTGCCAGCAGCATAATAGGTGGGGGTGAAGCTTTCTTT CASSIIGGGEAFF
. many TRBJ2-2 TRBV7-2 TGTGCCAGCAGCTTCGTCAGGTCCGGGGAGCTGTTTTTT CASSFVRSGELFF
TRBD1 . TRBJ1-1 TRBV10-1 TGCGCCAGCAGACCGGAGACAGGGGGGAACACTGAAGCTTTCTTT CASRPETGGNTEAFF
TRBD2 many TRBJ2-1 TRBV12-3/TRBV12-4 TGTGCCAGCGTCCAAAGCGGGGGCTCCTACAATGAGCAGTTCTTC CASVQSGGSYNEQFF
. . TRBJ1-2 TRBV2 TGTGCCAGCACCGAAACAGGGATCTCGAGTGGCTACACCTTC CASTETGISSGYTF
TRBD2 few TRBJ2-5 TRBV6-6 TGTGCCAGCAGTTCCAGACTAGCGGCGGACAATGCCCAGTACTTC CASSSRLAADNAQYF
TRBD2 . TRBJ2-5 TRBV28 TGTGCCAGCAGTTTATTTCCTAGCGGGAACCAAGAGACCCAGTACTTC CASSLFPSGNQETQYF
. many TRBJ2-7 TRBV7-2 TGTGCCAGCAGTCGTTCCTACGAGCAGTACTTC CASSRSYEQYF
. . TRBJ1-1 TRBV7-8 TGTGCCAGCAGCCGCCATGATGGGCCTGAAGCTTTCTTT CASSRHDGPEAFF
TRBD2 . TRBJ2-5 TRBV7-9 TGTGCCAGCAGCTTTCAGCTAGCGGGAGGCCTCCCCCAGGAGACCCAGTACTTC CASSFQLAGGLPQETQYF
. . TRBJ1-3 TRBV7-9 TGTGCCAGCAGTATTTCGAGCTCTGGAAACACCATATATTTT CASSISSSGNTIYF
. . TRBJ1-4 TRBV11-2 TGTGCCAGCAGCCGGGACCTTCCATCGGGGAAACTGTTTTTT CASSRDLPSGKLFF